This TCR beta chain originates from a study of shared clonotypes between healthy human individuals. At the level of the study: Participating donors consisted of two women and a few men aged 18 to 49.

In the authors' methods: From ImmunoSEQ came sequences covering only the junction and carrying no quality scores, so filtering differed. Repertoires were generated with immunoSEQ multiplex PCR, while TCRdb's copy carries only in-frame clones and drops some. That table gives V, J and clone size, and the DNA gave D and trimming. The profile shows about 2.3 million clones, approximately 90% of them singletons. Regarding the study as a whole: Memory subsets generally showed lower estimated richness than naive subsets.

CD4+ cells yielded CD45RA+ naive and CD45RA-negative memory subsets. For this clone: The antigen remains unidentified. The sample has other DNA sequences that encode this CDR3 too.

The clonotype was recovered from a young man in good health. Some clones in this sample may be carry-over from other donors' samples. The material sequenced was naive CD4+ T cells from PBMCs. Subset of the sample: CD45RA+ positively selected.

The CDR3 region has the DNA TGTGCCAGCAGCTTAGGTGTAGGAGAGACCCAGTACTTC. Amino acids: CASSLGVGETQYF. The V call is TRBV7-3, the J call TRBJ2-5; D gene unclear. Trimming stripped 2 bases from V and 4 bases from J, with 8 bases between. The germline gives CDR1 SGHTA, CDR2 FQGTGA. CDR3 size: 13 residues.